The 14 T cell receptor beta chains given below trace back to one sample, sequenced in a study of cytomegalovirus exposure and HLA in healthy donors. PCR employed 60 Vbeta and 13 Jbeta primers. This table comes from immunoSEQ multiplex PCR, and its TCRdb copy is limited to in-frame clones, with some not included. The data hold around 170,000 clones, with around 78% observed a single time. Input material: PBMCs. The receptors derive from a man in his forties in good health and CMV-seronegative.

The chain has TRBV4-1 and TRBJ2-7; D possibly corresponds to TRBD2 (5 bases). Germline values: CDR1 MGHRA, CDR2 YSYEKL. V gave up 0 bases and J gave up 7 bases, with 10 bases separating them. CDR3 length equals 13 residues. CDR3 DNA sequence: TGCGCCAGCAGCCAAGATCGAGGGTTAGAGCAGTACTTC. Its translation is CASSQDRGLEQYF.

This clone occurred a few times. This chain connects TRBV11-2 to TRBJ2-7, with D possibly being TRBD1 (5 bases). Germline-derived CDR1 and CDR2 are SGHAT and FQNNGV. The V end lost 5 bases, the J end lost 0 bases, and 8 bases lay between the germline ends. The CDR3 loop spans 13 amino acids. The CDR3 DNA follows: TGTGCCAGCAGCACAGGTTTCTCCTACGAGCAGTACTTC. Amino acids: CASSTGFSYEQYF.

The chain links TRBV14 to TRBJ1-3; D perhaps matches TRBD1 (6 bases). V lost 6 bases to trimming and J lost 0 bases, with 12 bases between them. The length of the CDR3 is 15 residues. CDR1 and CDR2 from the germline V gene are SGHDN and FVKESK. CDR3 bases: TGTGCCAGCAGGGGGACACTTGACTCTGGAAACACCATATATTTT. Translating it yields CASRGTLDSGNTIYF.

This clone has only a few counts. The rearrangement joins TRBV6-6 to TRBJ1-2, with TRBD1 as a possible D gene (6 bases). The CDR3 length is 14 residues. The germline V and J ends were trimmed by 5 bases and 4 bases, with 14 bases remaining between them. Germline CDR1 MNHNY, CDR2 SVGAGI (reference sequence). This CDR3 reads CASSTGRGAYGYTF. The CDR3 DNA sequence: TGTGCCAGCAGTACCGGGCGGGGGGCCTATGGCTACACCTTC.

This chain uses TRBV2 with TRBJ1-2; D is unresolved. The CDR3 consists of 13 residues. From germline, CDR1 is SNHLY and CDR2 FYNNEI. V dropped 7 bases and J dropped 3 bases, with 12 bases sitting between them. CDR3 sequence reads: CASTGTPHYGYTF. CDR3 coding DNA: TGTGCCAGCACAGGCACTCCCCACTATGGCTACACCTTC.

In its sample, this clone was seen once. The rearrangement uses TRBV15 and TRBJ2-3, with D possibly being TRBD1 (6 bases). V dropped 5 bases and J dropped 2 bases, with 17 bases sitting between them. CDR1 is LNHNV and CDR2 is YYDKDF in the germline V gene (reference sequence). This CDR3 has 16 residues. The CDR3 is CATSASYGGDTDTQYF. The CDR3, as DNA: TGTGCCACCAGCGCCTCATATGGGGGCGACACAGATACGCAGTATTTT.

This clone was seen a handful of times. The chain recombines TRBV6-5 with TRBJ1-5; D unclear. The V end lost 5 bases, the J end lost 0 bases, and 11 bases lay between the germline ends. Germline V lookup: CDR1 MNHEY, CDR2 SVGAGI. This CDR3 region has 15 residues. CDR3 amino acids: CASSPSADSNQPQHF. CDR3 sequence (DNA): TGTGCCAGCAGTCCCTCGGCGGATAGCAATCAGCCCCAGCATTTT.

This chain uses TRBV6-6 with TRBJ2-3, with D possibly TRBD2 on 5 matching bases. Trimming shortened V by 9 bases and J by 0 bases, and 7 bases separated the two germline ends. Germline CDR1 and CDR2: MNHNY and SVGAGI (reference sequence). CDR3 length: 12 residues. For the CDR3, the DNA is TGTGCCAGTGGCGGGAGCACAGATACGCAGTATTTT. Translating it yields CASGGSTDTQYF.

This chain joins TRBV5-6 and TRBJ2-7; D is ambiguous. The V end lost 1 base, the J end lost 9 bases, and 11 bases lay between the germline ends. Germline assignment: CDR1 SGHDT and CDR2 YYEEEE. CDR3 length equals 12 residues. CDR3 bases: TGTGCCAGCAGCTTGCAAGGGTACAGGCAGTACGTC. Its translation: CASSLQGYRQYV.

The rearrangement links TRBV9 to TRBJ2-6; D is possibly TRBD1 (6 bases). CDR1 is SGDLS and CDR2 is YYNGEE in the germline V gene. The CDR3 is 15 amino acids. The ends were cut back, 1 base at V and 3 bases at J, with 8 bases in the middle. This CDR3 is CASSVQGFGANVLTF. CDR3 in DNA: TGTGCCAGCAGCGTACAGGGGTTTGGGGCCAACGTCCTGACTTTC.

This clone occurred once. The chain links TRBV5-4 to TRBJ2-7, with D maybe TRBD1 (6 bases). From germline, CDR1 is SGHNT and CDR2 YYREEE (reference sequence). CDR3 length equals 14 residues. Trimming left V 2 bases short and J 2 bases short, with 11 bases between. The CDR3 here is CASSFGGSAYEQYV. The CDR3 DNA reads TGTGCCAGCAGCTTTGGGGGCAGTGCCTACGAGCAGTACGTC.

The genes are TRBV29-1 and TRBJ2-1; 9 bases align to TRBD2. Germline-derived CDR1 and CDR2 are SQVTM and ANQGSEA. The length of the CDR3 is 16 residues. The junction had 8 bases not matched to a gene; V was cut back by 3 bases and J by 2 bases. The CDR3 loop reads CSVDGGRAGTYNEQFF. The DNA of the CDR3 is TGCAGCGTTGACGGCGGGAGGGCCGGTACCTACAATGAGCAGTTCTTC.

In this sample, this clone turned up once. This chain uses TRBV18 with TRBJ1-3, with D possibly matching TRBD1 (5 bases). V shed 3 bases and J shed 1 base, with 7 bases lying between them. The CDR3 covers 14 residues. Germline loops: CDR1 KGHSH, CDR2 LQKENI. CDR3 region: CASSPRESGNTIYF. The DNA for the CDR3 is TGTGCCAGCTCACCCAGGGAATCTGGAAACACCATATATTTT.

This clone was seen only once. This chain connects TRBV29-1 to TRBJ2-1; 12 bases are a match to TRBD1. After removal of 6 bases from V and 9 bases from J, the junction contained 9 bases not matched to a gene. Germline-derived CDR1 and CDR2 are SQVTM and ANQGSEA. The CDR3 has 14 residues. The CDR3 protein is CSVEGQGAWGEQFF. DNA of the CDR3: TGCAGCGTCGAGGGACAGGGGGCCTGGGGTGAGCAGTTCTTC.